These T cell receptor beta chains were read from a single sample in a study of T cell responses to AZD1222 COVID-19 vaccine. Sequencing used immunoSEQ multiplex PCR; TCRdb keeps in-frame clones, though not all of them. The table lists over 110,000 clones, 92% of them singletons. The starting material was peripheral blood, obtained on day 0 of AZD1222 vaccination. The origin of the receptors is an adult in good health. Both conserved end residues are trimmed from each CDR3. Size is omitted from some rows. Given values are once, few, many or a class for expanded clones.

>TRBV19|NA|TRBJ2-3
ASSIGQGTRNTQY
>TRBV27|NA|TRBJ1-2
ASRSAGTYGYT
>TRBV7-6|NA|TRBJ2-1
ASSLVTGGSNEQF
>TRBV7-2|NA|TRBJ2-7
ASSHRARSPEQY
>TRBV5-5|NA|TRBJ1-1
ASGNRGVGNTEAF
>TRBV3-1/TRBV3-2|NA|TRBJ1-2
ASSQVQGLSGYT
>TRBV6-5|NA|TRBJ1-3
ASQGLDRAGNTIY
>TRBV7-9|NA|TRBJ2-7
ASSFKGQGSYEQY
>TRBV14|NA|TRBJ2-3
ASSQAATDTQY
>TRBV7-2|once|TRBJ2-1
ASSTRTSGSYEQF
>TRBV9|NA|TRBJ1-3
ASSLQGGGNTIY
>TRBV9|NA|TRBJ1-2
ASSPKKGQVIYGYT
>TRBV13|NA|TRBJ2-1
ASSRDYNEQF
>TRBV7-2|NA|TRBJ1-5
ASRGADQPQH
>TRBV4-3|NA|TRBJ1-2
ASSQDLSITNYGYT
>TRBV10-3|NA|TRBJ1-4
AISESWATNEKLF
>TRBV5-5|NA|TRBJ2-5
ASSLDLTQY
>TRBV19|NA|TRBJ2-2
ASSVDRGTIGELF
>TRBV7-3|NA|TRBJ1-4
ASSRDRGEKLF
>TRBV4-1|NA|TRBJ2-3
ASSQVIADTQY
>TRBV6-5|NA|TRBJ1-1
ASRQRVKNTEAF
>TRBV9|NA|TRBJ2-2
ASSPPRGDTGELF